A single sample is the source of the 10 T cell receptor beta chains below, sequenced in a study of blood T cells in healthy people across ages. A J-beta primer mix and a sample-barcoded 5' primer were used in a second PCR of roughly 6 to 11 cycles. TCRdb ran MiXCR on the 5' RACE reads and lists one entry per CDR3 protein. The top ten hold 30% to 35% of the sample, which has hundreds of thousands of distinct CDR3 sequences, approximately 49% seen once. The sequencing sample was made of blood. The receptors were sampled from a woman aged 55 to 70 in good health.

A word on this clonotype: Just one base apart from a much larger clone, this may be a read error. The chain joins TRBV5-1 to TRBJ2-1; the match to TRBD2 covers 8 bases. CDR1 SGHRS and CDR2 YFSETQ come from the germline V gene. CDR3 size: 15 residues. J lost 8 bases, V lost 9 bases, and 16 bases had no gene match. The CDR3 loop is CANRPTSGLGDEQFF. As DNA, the CDR3 is TGCGCCAACAGACCTACTAGCGGCCTGGGGGATGAGCAGTTCTTC.

This clonotype appeared many times. The rearrangement links TRBV4-3 to TRBJ2-4, with TRBD1 matching 7 bases. The CDR3 has 17 amino acids. V shed 0 bases and J 0 bases; nucleotides not matched to a gene: 5. In germline, CDR1 is LGHNA, CDR2 YSLEER. The CDR3 loop is CASSQDPQGVAKNIQYF. The CDR3 bases are TGCGCCAGCAGCCAAGATCCTCAGGGGGTAGCCAAAAACATTCAGTACTTC.

V usage is TRBV7-2 and J usage is TRBJ2-5, with TRBD2 matching over 14 bases. The CDR3 is 16 residues long. Per germline, CDR1 SGHTA and CDR2 FQGNSA. Germline trimming cut 5 bases from V and 7 bases from J; bases unmatched to any gene: 9. DNA of the CDR3: TGTGCCAGCAGCGGCCCGGGACTAGCGGGAGCGGGGACCCAGTACTTC. Translated: CASSGPGLAGAGTQYF.

V and J are TRBV2 and TRBJ2-1; 8 nucleotides agree with TRBD2. The J segment lost 4 bases and the V segment lost 11 bases, leaving 7 bases of the junction unmatched. CDR1 is SNHLY, CDR2 FYNNEI, per germline. The CDR3 spans 13 residues. CDR3 in amino acids: CAGAGGSYNEQFF. In DNA form, the CDR3 reads TGTGCCGGCGCGGGAGGCTCTTACAATGAGCAGTTCTTC.

J is TRBJ2-1 and V is TRBV20-1; D tentatively reads TRBD1 or TRBD2 (5 bases each). The CDR3 runs to 12 residues. Germline V gives CDR1 DFQATT, CDR2 SNEGSKA (reference sequence). Trimming took 0 bases from V and 15 from J, leaving 15 bases between them. The CDR3 nucleotides are TGCAGTGCTAGAGATCAGGTCCCGGGGACGTTCTTC. It translates to CSARDQVPGTFF.

The chain uses TRBV10-3 and TRBJ2-7; 9 bases fit TRBD2. This CDR3 is built from 14 residues. V trimming: 6 bases; J trimming: 7 bases; junction bases outside the gene matches: 10. Germline CDR1 reads ENHRY; CDR2 reads SYGVKD. The CDR3 loop reads CAISPGTSLGEQYF. The CDR3 region has the DNA TGTGCCATCAGCCCCGGGACTAGCTTGGGGGAGCAGTACTTC.

The sample holds a few counts of this clonotype. The chain uses TRBV3-1 and TRBJ1-2; D is unresolved. Deletions cut 6 bases from V and 4 bases from J, with 12 bases between. Germline CDR1 and CDR2: LGHDT and YNNKEL (reference sequence). The length of the CDR3 is 13 residues. The CDR3 bases are TGTGCCAGCAGGTCGGAAGCGATCTATGGCTACACCTTC. This codes for CASRSEAIYGYTF. Full variable domain (remainder filled in from reference TRBV3-1 and TRBJ1-2): DTAVSQTPKYLVTQMGNDKSIKCEQNLGHDTMYWYKQDSKKFLKIMFSYNNKELIINETVPNRFSPKSPDKAHLNLHINSLELGDSAVYFCASRSEAIYGYTFGSGTRLTVV.

The gene calls are TRBV5-6 and TRBJ2-2; no definite D call. The CDR3 extends over 14 amino acids. From germline, CDR1 is SGHDT and CDR2 YYEEEE. Trimming took 2 bases from V and 4 from J, leaving 9 bases between them. The CDR3 DNA follows: TGTGCCAGCAGCTTTGGGCCCCGCACCGGGGAGCTGTTTTTT. Translated, it gives CASSFGPRTGELFF.

Notes on this clonotype: At one of its ends the junction is not consistent with the germline gene, which may arise from a read error. The chain combines TRBV7-2 with TRBJ2-7; the D gene is possibly TRBD2 (6 bases). This CDR3 contains 15 residues. Looked up from germline, CDR1 is SGHTA and CDR2 is FQGNSA. In DNA, the CDR3 is TGTGCCAGCAGCCCCGGCGGAGGGATCTCCGACGAGCAGTACTTC. It is translated as CASSPGGGISDEQYF.

This clonotype was observed a handful of times. The rearrangement links TRBV7-3 to TRBJ2-1, with 11 bases identical to TRBD2. V was pared by 5 bases and J by 7 bases, with 10 bases of the junction left unmatched. The germline gives CDR1 SGHTA, CDR2 FQGTGA. The CDR3 is 16 amino acids. As DNA, the CDR3 is TGTGCCAGCAGCCCATCTAGCGGGAGGCGGAGGAATGAGCAGTTCTTC. It specifies CASSPSSGRRRNEQFF.